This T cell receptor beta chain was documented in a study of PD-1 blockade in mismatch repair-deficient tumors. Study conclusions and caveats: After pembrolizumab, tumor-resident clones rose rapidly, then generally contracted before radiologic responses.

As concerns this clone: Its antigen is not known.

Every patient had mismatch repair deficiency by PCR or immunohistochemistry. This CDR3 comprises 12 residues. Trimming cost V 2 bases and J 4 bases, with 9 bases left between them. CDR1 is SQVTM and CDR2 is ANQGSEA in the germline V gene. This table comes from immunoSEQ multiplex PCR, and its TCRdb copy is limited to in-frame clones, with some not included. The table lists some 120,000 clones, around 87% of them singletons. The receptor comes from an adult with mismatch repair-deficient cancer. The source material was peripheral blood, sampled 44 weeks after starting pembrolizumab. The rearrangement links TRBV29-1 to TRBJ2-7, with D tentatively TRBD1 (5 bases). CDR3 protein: CSVEKGSYEQYF. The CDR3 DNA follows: TGCAGCGTTGAAAAGGGGTCATACGAGCAGTACTTC.